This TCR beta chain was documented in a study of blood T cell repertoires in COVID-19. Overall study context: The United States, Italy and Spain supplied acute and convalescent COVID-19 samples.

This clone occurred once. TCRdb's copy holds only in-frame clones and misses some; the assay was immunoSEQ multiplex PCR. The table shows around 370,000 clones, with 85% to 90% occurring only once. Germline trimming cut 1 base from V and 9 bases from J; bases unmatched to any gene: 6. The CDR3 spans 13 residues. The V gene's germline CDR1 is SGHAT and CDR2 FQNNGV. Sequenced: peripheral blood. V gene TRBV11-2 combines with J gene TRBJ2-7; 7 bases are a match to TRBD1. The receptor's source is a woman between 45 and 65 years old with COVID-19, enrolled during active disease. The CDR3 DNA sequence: TGTGCCAGCAGCTTAGGGAGACAGGGTGGGCAGTACTTC. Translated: CASSLGRQGGQYF.